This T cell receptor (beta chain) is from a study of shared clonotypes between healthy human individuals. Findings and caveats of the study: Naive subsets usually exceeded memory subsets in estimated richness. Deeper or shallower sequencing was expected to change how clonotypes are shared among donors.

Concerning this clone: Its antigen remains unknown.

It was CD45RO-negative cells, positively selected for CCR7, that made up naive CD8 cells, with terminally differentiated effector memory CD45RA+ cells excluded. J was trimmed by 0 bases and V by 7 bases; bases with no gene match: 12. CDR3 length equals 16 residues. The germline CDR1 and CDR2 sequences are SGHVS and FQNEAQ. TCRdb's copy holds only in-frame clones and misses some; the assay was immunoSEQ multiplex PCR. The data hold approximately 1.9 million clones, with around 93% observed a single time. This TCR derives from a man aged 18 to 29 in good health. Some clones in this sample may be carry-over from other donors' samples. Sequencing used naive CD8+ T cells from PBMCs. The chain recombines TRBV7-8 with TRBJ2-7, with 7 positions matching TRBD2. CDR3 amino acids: CASTVRGGVSSYEQYF. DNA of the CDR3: TGTGCCAGCACCGTTAGGGGAGGGGTGAGCTCCTACGAGCAGTACTTC. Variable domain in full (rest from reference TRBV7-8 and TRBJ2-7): GAGVSQSPRYKVAKRGQDVALRCDPISGHVSLFWYQQALGQGPEFLTYFQNEAQLDKSGLPSDRFFAERPEGSVSTLKIQRTQQEDSAVYLCASTVRGGVSSYEQYFGPGTRLTVT.